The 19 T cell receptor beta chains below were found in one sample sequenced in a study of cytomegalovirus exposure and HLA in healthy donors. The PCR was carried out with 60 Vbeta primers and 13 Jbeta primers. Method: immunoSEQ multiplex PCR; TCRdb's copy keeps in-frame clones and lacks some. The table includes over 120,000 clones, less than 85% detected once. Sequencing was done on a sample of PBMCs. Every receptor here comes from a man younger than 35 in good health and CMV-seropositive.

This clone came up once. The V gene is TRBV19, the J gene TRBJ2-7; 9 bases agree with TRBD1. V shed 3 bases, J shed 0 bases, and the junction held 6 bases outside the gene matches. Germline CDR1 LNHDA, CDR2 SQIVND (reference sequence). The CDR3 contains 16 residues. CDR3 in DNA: TGTGCCAGTAGTATCAACTTACAGGGGGCCTCCTACGAGCAGTACTTC. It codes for CASSINLQGASYEQYF.

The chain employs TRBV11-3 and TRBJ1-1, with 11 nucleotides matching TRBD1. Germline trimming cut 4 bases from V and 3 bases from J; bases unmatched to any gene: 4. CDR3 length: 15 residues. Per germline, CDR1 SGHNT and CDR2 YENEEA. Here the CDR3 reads CASSSKDRGHTEAFF. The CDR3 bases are TGTGCCAGCAGCTCGAAGGACAGGGGGCACACTGAAGCTTTCTTT.

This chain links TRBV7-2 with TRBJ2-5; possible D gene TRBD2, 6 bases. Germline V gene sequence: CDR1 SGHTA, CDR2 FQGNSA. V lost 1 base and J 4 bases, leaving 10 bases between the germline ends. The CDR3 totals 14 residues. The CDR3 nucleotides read TGTGCCAGCAGCTTAGGCCTAGCGCTAGAGACCCAGTACTTC. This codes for CASSLGLALETQYF.

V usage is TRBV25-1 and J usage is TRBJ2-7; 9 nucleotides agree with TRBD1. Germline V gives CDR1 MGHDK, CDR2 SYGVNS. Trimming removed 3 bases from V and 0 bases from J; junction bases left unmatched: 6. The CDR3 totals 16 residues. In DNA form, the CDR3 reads TGTGCCAGCAGTGACTCGGGACAGGGCAACTCCTACGAGCAGTACTTC. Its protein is CASSDSGQGNSYEQYF.

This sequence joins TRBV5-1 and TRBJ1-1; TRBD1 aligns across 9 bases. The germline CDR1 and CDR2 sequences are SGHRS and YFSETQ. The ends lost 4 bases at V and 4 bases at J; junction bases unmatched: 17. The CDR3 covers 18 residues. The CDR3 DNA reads TGCGCCAGCAGCGCGGGCCAGACTGTACAGGGGGCGGGCACTGAAGCTTTCTTT. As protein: CASSAGQTVQGAGTEAFF.

Written as DNA, the CDR3 is TGCGCCAGCAGCTTTAGCGGGGAGATTTCGAATGAGCAGTTCTTC. Translation gives CASSFSGEISNEQFF. The rearrangement links TRBV5-1 to TRBJ2-1, with 8 positions matching TRBD2. Germline V lookup: CDR1 SGHRS, CDR2 YFSETQ. The CDR3 totals 15 residues. Trimming cost V 2 bases and J 7 bases; bases outside gene matches: 8.

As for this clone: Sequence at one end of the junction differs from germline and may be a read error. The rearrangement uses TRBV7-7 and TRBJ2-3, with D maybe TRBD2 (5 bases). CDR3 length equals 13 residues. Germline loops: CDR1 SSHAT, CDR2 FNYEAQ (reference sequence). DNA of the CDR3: TGTGCTAGCAACCACGGTAGCGCAGATACGCAGTATTTT. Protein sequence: CASNHGSADTQYF. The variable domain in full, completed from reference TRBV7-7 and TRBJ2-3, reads GAGVSQSPRYKVTKRGQDVTLRCDPISSHATLYWYQQALGQGPEFLTYFNYEAQPDKSGLPSDRFSAERPEGSISTLTIQRTEQRDSAMYRCASNHGSADTQYFGPGTRLTVL.

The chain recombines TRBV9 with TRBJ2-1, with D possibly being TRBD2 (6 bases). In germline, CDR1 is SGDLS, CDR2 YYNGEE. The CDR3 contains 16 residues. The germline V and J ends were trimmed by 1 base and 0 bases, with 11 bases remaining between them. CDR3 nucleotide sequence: TGTGCCAGCAGCGTACTGGGACTCAGCTCCTACAATGAGCAGTTCTTC. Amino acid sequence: CASSVLGLSSYNEQFF.

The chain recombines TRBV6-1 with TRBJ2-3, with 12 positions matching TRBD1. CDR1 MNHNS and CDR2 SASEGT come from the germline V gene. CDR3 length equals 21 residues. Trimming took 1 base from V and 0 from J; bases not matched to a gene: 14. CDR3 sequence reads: CASSEGIGTGGFFLSTDTQYF. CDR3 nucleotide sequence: TGTGCCAGCAGTGAAGGCATCGGGACAGGGGGCTTCTTCCTGAGCACAGATACGCAGTATTTT.

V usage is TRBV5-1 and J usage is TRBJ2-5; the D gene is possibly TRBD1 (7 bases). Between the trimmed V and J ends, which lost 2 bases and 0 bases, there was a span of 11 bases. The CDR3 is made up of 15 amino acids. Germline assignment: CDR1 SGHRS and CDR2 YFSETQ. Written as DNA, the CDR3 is TGCGCCAGCAGCTTATCAGGGGGGTACCAAGAGACCCAGTACTTC. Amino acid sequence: CASSLSGGYQETQYF. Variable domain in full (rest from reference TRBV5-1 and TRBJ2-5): KAGVTQTPRYLIKTRGQQVTLSCSPISGHRSVSWYQQTPGQGLQFLFEYFSETQRNKGNFPGRFSGRQFSNSRSEMNVSTLELGDSALYLCASSLSGGYQETQYFGPGTRLLVL.

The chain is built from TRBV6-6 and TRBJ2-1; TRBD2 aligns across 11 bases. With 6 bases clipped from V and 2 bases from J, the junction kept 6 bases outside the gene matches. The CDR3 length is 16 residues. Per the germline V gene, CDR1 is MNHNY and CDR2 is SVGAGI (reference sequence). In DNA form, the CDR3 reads TGTGCCAGCAGGACGGGACTAGCGGCGACCTACAATGAGCAGTTCTTC. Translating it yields CASRTGLAATYNEQFF.

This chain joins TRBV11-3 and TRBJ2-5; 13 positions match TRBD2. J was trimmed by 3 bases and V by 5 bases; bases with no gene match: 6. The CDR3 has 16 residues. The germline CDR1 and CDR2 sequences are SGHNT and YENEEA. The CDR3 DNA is TGTGCCAGCAGCCCTGGACTAGCGGGGGATGAAGAGACCCAGTACTTC. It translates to CASSPGLAGDEETQYF.

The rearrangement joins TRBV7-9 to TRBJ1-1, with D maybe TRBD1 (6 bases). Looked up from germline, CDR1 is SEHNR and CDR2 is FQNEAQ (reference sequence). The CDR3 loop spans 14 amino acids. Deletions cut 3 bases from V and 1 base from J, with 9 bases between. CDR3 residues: CASSFGTPNTEAFF. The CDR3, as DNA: TGTGCCAGCAGCTTCGGGACACCGAACACTGAAGCTTTCTTT. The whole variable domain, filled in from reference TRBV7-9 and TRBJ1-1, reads DTGVSQNPRHKITKRGQNVTFRCDPISEHNRLYWYRQTLGQGPEFLTYFQNEAQLEKSRLLSDRFSAERPKGSFSTLEIQRTEQGDSAMYLCASSFGTPNTEAFFGQGTRLTVV.

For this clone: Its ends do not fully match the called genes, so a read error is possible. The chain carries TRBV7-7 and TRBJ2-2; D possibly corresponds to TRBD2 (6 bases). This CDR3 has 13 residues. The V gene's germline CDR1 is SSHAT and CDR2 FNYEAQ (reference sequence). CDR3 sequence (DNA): TGTGCTAGCACCTGGGGGGAAGGCGGGGAGCTGTTTTTT. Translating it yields CASTWGEGGELFF.

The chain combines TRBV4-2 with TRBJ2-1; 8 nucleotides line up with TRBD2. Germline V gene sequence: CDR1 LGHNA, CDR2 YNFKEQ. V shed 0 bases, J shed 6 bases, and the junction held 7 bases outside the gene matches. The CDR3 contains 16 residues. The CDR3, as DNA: TGTGCCAGCAGCCAAGATCCTACTAGCGGTTTCAATGAGCAGTTCTTC. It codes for CASSQDPTSGFNEQFF.

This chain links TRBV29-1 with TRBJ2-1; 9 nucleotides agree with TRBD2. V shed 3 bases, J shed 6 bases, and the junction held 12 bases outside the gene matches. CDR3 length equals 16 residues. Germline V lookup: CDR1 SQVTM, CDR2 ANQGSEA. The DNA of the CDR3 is TGCAGCGTTGAGGGAGGGCGGGAGGGCCCTAGCAATGAGCAGTTCTTC. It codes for CSVEGGREGPSNEQFF.

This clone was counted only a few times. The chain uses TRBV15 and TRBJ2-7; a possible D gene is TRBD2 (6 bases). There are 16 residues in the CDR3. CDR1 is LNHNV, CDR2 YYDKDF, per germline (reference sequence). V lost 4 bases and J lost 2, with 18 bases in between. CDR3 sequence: CATSTLGRPGTYEQYF. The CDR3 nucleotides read TGTGCCACCAGCACACTTGGGAGGCCGGGAACCTACGAGCAGTACTTC.

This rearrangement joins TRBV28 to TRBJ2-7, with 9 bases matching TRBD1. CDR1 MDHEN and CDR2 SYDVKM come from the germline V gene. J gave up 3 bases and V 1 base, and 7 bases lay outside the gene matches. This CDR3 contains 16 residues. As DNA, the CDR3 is TGTGCCAGCAGTTTATTCCCGGGACAGGGTTTCTACGAGCAGTACTTC. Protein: CASSLFPGQGFYEQYF.

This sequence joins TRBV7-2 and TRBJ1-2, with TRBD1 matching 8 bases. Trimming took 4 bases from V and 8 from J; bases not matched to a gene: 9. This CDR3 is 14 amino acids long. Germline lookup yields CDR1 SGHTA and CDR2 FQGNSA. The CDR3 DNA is TGTGCCAGCAGCTCTGGACAGGGCGTATGGGGCTACACCTTC. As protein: CASSSGQGVWGYTF.